This TCR beta chain originates from a study of cytomegalovirus exposure and HLA in healthy donors. The wider study: The 100 to 150 validation repertoires and the approximately 630 first-cohort repertoires shared a platform, a later analysis reported.

Study-level results: Listed as cytomegalovirus-associated were 164 TCR beta chains.

Assay used: immunoSEQ multiplex PCR; TCRdb lists only in-frame clones, some missing. Of 150,000 to 200,000 clones listed, about 89% were seen once; the top ten hold 3% to 3.5%. The V gene end was trimmed by 5 bases and the J gene end by 8 bases; junction bases not matched to a gene: 8. The CDR3 loop spans 14 amino acids. The germline V gene encodes CDR1 LNHDA and CDR2 SQIVND (reference sequence). These donors were members of the approximately 120-subject validation cohort, a group separate from the approximately 700-subject first cohort. In the case of this clone: Its target is not known.

The origin of this receptor is a woman aged 18-29 years in good health and CMV-seropositive. V usage is TRBV19 and J usage is TRBJ2-2; 7 nucleotides line up with TRBD1. The sequencing sample was made of PBMCs. CDR3 in amino acids: CASSADRVEGELFF. The CDR3, as DNA: TGTGCCAGTAGTGCAGACAGGGTTGAGGGGGAGCTGTTTTTT. Full variable domain (rest looked up from reference TRBV19 and TRBJ2-2): DGGITQSPKYLFRKEGQNVTLSCEQNLNHDAMYWYRQDPGQGLRLIYYSQIVNDFQKGDIAEGYSVSREKKESFPLTVTSAQKNPTAFYLCASSADRVEGELFFGEGSRLTVL.